This TCR beta chain was sequenced in a study of cytomegalovirus exposure and HLA in healthy donors. It was healthy bone marrow donors who served as donors. The PCR used 60 Vbeta and 13 Jbeta primers. The table came from immunoSEQ multiplex PCR; TCRdb's copy has only in-frame clones and leaves some out. There are 150,000 to 200,000 clones in the sample; approximately 84% occur only once, and approximately 0.23% lies in the top ten. This sequence was found in a girl under three years old in good health and CMV-seronegative. Sequences were obtained from PBMCs.

The CDR3 is CAISDVGTSSNEQFF. CDR3 DNA sequence: TGTGCCATCAGTGATGTTGGGACTAGTTCCAATGAGCAGTTCTTC. The chain is built from TRBV10-3 and TRBJ2-1; 8 bases map to TRBD2. V was pared by 3 bases and J by 6 bases, with 7 bases of the junction left unmatched. Germline V gene sequence: CDR1 ENHRY, CDR2 SYGVKD. The CDR3 is 15 residues long.